This TCR beta chain stems from a study of OX40 agonist ivuxolimab in advanced cancers. TCRdb's table, derived via immunoSEQ multiplex PCR, lists solely in-frame clones and lacks some. In the table there are about 50,000 clones, approximately 84% of which are singletons. This CDR3 has 15 residues. Trimming removed 0 bases from V and 3 bases from J, with 13 bases in between. CDR1 and CDR2 (germline): SGHRS, YFSETQ. V is TRBV5-1 and J is TRBJ2-7; D might be TRBD2 (5 bases). The source of this sequence is an adult with an advanced solid tumor such as melanoma, head and neck, liver or kidney cancer. Sequenced material: CD4+ or CD8+ T cells sorted from blood, taken in a trial of the OX40 agonist ivuxolimab. The CDR3 spells CASSLAAGRRYEQYF. DNA for the CDR3: TGCGCCAGCAGCTTGGCGGCGGGCAGACGCTACGAGCAGTACTTC.